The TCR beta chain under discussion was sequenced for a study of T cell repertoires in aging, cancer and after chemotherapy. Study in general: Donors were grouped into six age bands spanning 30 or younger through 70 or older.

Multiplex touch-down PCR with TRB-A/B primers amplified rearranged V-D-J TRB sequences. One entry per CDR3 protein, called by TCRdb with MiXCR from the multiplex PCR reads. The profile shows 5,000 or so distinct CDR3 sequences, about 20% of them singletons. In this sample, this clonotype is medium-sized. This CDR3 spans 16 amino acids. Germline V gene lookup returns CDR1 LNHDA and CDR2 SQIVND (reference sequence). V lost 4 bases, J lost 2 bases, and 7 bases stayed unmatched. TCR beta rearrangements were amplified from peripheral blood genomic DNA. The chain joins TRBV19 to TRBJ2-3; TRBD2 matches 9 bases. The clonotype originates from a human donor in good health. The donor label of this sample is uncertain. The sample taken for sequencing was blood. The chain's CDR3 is CASSSHSGGNTDTQYF. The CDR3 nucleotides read TGTGCCAGTAGTAGTCATAGCGGGGGCAACACAGATACGCAGTATTTT.